The clone carrying this T cell receptor beta chain showed up just a few times. Library preparation (for TCRbeta) was performed with unique molecular identifiers. MiXCR, applied by TCRdb to the PCR reads, yields one record per CDR3 protein. The sample holds hundreds of thousands of distinct CDR3 sequences, over 15% seen once. This sample is drawn from a study of T-cell reconstitution after alpha-beta-depleted transplantation in children. The junction had 14 bases not matched to a gene; V was cut back by 6 bases and J by 7 bases. The CDR3 loop spans 15 amino acids. CDR1 is MGHDK and CDR2 is SYGVNS in the germline V gene.

Source: PBMCs from the stem cell graft donor, taken from the stem cell graft. The sequence derives from a human donor who donated a stem cell graft to a child with acute myeloid leukemia. The chain links TRBV25-1 to TRBJ1-1, with 7 bases identical to TRBD1. The CDR3 DNA sequence: TGTGCCAGCAGAGGGGCAGGGGGACTACCGGGTGAAGCTTTCTTT. It encodes CASRGAGGLPGEAFF.